This T cell receptor beta chain was identified during a study of Graves' ophthalmopathy and Graves' hyperthyroidism. Findings and caveats of the study: A 13-signature model separated ophthalmopathy from stable hyperthyroidism, 85% to 90% sensitivity, 65% to 82% specificity.

Germline V CDR1 and CDR2: MGHDK, SYGVNS. Deletions cut 2 bases from V and 2 bases from J, with 9 bases between. The CDR3 has 14 residues. This clonotype was observed many times. Its matching antigen is unknown. Researchers took RNA transcripts and amplified TCR beta CDR3 regions from them. A first-round RT-PCR used HTBI primers, followed by a second-round multiplex PCR. TCRdb re-analysed the multiplex PCR reads in MiXCR, keeping a single row per CDR3 protein. The table lists about 620,000 distinct CDR3 sequences, 22% of them singletons, with roughly 6.9% in the top ten. Uncontrolled infections, pregnancy, lactation or other autoimmune diseases led to patient exclusion. Isolation of PBMCs was performed using 9 to 10 ml of fresh peripheral blood.

The chain has TRBV25-1 and TRBJ1-2; no reliable D call. The sample taken for sequencing was peripheral blood. This TCR came from a woman aged 18 to 35 with stable Graves' hyperthyroidism. Some clones in this sample may be carry-over from other donors' samples. The CDR3 DNA reads as TGTGCCAGCAGTGAAGACGGAGGGAACTATGGCTACACCTTC. Protein: CASSEDGGNYGYTF.